Presented here are 20 T cell receptor beta chains from one specimen sequenced in a study of control samples from healthy donors and cancer patients. Assay: immunoSEQ multiplex PCR; the TCRdb copy retains only in-frame clones and omits some. The sample yields tens of thousands of clones, roughly nine tenths seen once. Sequencing used blood. These receptors came from a woman in her 70s in good health.

The chain joins TRBV5-4 to TRBJ2-5; unclear D gene. From germline, CDR1 is SGHNT and CDR2 YYREEE (reference sequence). With 1 base removed from V and 5 bases from J, the gap between germline ends came to 18 bases. The CDR3 runs to 16 residues. Written as DNA, the CDR3 is TGTGCCAGCAGCTTGAGTGGTTCTCTCCCCCTCGAGACCCAGTACTTC. Amino acid sequence: CASSLSGSLPLETQYF.

V and J are TRBV3-1 (or the pseudogene TRBV3-2) and TRBJ2-1; tentatively, D is TRBD2 (6 bases). V was trimmed by 6 bases and J by 7 bases, leaving 13 bases between them. The CDR3 loop spans 13 amino acids. Germline CDR1 reads LGHDT; CDR2 reads YNNKEL (reference sequence). CDR3 DNA: TGTGCCAGCAGGAGACTAGGGGAGAATGAGCAGTTCTTC. This translates into CASRRLGENEQFF.

The chain is built from TRBV6-1 and TRBJ2-3; no definite D call. Germline CDR1 MNHNS, CDR2 SASEGT. The length of the CDR3 is 16 residues. Trimming removed 0 bases at V and 6 bases at J, with 16 bases between. The CDR3 reads CASSEALLWVGDTQYF. The CDR3 DNA reads as TGTGCCAGCAGTGAAGCGCTTCTCTGGGTTGGGGATACGCAGTATTTT.

This sequence joins TRBV5-1 and TRBJ2-7; D possibly corresponds to TRBD2 (6 bases). The length of the CDR3 is 15 residues. Trimming removed 4 bases from V and 3 bases from J, with 17 bases in between. Germline values: CDR1 SGHRS, CDR2 YFSETQ. CDR3 coding DNA: TGCGCCAGCAGCCCCGGGGGACCTTCGATCTACGAGCAGTACTTC. Encoded protein: CASSPGGPSIYEQYF.

This rearrangement joins TRBV7-9 to TRBJ2-2; D is possibly TRBD1 (6 bases). The CDR3 contains 15 residues. Germline CDR1 and CDR2: SEHNR and FQNEAQ (reference sequence). Trimming shortened V by 5 bases and J by 2 bases, and 12 bases separated the two germline ends. The CDR3 DNA sequence: TGTGCCAGCAGCGCCAGACAGGTTAACACCGGGGAGCTGTTTTTT. It specifies CASSARQVNTGELFF.

The chain carries TRBV5-1 and TRBJ1-1, with D uncertain. Germline V CDR1 and CDR2: SGHRS, YFSETQ. The CDR3 has 13 residues. Trimming removed 0 bases at V and 5 bases at J, with 8 bases between. This CDR3 is CASSLALMTEAFF. The CDR3 bases are TGCGCCAGCAGCTTGGCGTTGATGACTGAAGCTTTCTTT.

The gene calls are TRBV5-1 and TRBJ1-1; 9 positions match TRBD1. Trimming removed 2 bases from V and 7 bases from J; junction bases left unmatched: 6. The V gene's germline CDR1 is SGHRS and CDR2 YFSETQ. The length of the CDR3 is 14 residues. The CDR3 nucleotides read TGCGCCAGCAGCTTTTCACAGGGGGCGTATGAAGCTTTCTTT. This translates into CASSFSQGAYEAFF.

About this clone itself: The sample carries other DNA sequences with the same CDR3. The chain recombines TRBV7-8 with TRBJ2-7; D gene uncertain. Germline V gene lookup returns CDR1 SGHVS and CDR2 FQNEAQ. CDR3 length: 13 residues. V was shortened by 5 bases and J by 1 base, with 9 bases between the two germline ends. As DNA, the CDR3 is TGTGCCAGCAGCCCCCGCGGATCCTACGAGCAGTACTTC. Amino acids: CASSPRGSYEQYF.

This chain uses TRBV2 with TRBJ1-2; D gene uncertain. The CDR3 is 10 residues long. V shed 5 bases and J shed 6 bases, with 4 bases lying between them. Germline CDR1 and CDR2: SNHLY and FYNNEI. CDR3 DNA sequence: TGTGCCAGCAGTCCGGATGGCTACACCTTC. Its translation is CASSPDGYTF. Full variable domain (rest looked up from reference TRBV2 and TRBJ1-2): EPEVTQTPSHQVTQMGQEVILRCVPISNHLYFYWYRQILGQKVEFLVSFYNNEISEKSEIFDDQFSVERPDGSNFTLKIRSTKLEDSAMYFCASSPDGYTFGSGTRLTVV.

V gene TRBV7-2 combines with J gene TRBJ1-1; D not certain. Germline CDR1 is SGHTA and CDR2 is FQGNSA. The germline V and J ends were trimmed by 5 bases and 11 bases, with 15 bases remaining between them. The CDR3 covers 12 residues. CDR3 coding DNA: TGTGCCAGCAGCCCGTTGGGTGTAGGGGCTTTCTTT. Translating it yields CASSPLGVGAFF.

V usage is TRBV6-2 or TRBV6-3 and J usage is TRBJ2-2; a possible D gene is TRBD2 (5 bases). Deletions cut 4 bases from V and 3 bases from J, with 15 bases between. The CDR3 is 16 amino acids. Germline lookup yields CDR1 MNHEY and CDR2 SVGEGT. CDR3 residues: CASSSERARDTGELFF. DNA of the CDR3: TGTGCCAGCAGTTCCGAAAGGGCGAGGGACACCGGGGAGCTGTTTTTT.

This clone has a single count. The chain carries TRBV5-5 and TRBJ1-2; D call uncertain. V was shortened by 0 bases and J by 8 bases, with 20 bases between the two germline ends. The CDR3 contains 16 residues. The germline gives CDR1 SGHKS, CDR2 YYEKEE (reference sequence). CDR3 coding DNA: TGTGCCAGCAGCTTGGCCCTGGAACATATCATAGGAGGCTACACCTTC. It codes for CASSLALEHIIGGYTF. Drawing the rest from reference TRBV5-5 and TRBJ1-2, the complete variable domain is DAGVTQSPTHLIKTRGQQVTLRCSPISGHKSVSWYQQVLGQGPQFIFQYYEKEERGRGNFPDRFSARQFPNYSSELNVNALLLGDSALYLCASSLALEHIIGGYTFGSGTRLTVV.

The genes are TRBV7-9 and TRBJ1-5; D is unclear. The ends were cut back, 7 bases at V and 0 bases at J, with 13 bases in the middle. Per germline, CDR1 SEHNR and CDR2 FQNEAQ (reference sequence). CDR3 length: 15 amino acids. In DNA, the CDR3 is TGTGCCAGCACCCCCATGGTACATAGCAATCAGCCCCAGCATTTT. This codes for CASTPMVHSNQPQHF.

The chain links TRBV3-1 (or the pseudogene TRBV3-2) to TRBJ1-6; a weak D match, TRBD1 (5 bases). Germline CDR1 and CDR2: LGHDT and YNNKEL (reference sequence). Trimming cost V 5 bases and J 12 bases, with 17 bases left between them. The CDR3 has 14 residues. The DNA for the CDR3 is TGTGCCAGCAGCACGGGACGGGGGGTTATACCCCTCCACTTT. Encoded protein: CASSTGRGVIPLHF.

For the CDR3, the DNA is TGTGCCAGCAGCCAAGACAGGGGGGGCACTGAAGCTTTCTTT. It is translated as CASSQDRGGTEAFF. The chain joins TRBV16 to TRBJ1-1, with 9 bases aligning to TRBD1. There are 14 residues in the CDR3. V lost 2 bases to trimming and J lost 4 bases; unmatched junction nucleotides: 2. Per the germline V gene, CDR1 is KGHSY and CDR2 is FQNENV.

This chain links TRBV9 with TRBJ1-5; TRBD1 agrees at 12 bases. This CDR3 spans 17 amino acids. Unmatched junction bases numbered 4, after V lost 3 bases and J lost 0 bases. Germline V CDR1 and CDR2: SGDLS, YYNGEE. Written as DNA, the CDR3 is TGTGCCAGCAGCGCCGGGACAGGGGGCAATAGCAATCAGCCCCAGCATTTT. It codes for CASSAGTGGNSNQPQHF.

The V gene is TRBV30, the J gene TRBJ1-5, with no clear D. Trimming left V 2 bases short and J 5 bases short, with 13 bases between. This CDR3 region has 14 residues. From germline, CDR1 is GTSNPN and CDR2 SVGIG (reference sequence). The CDR3 DNA sequence: TGTGCCTGGAGTTCGGGGAATGCGGATCAGCCCCAGCATTTT. It translates to CAWSSGNADQPQHF.

This chain joins TRBV19 and TRBJ2-1; 11 bases fit TRBD2. This CDR3 contains 18 residues. The ends lost 1 base at V and 6 bases at J; junction bases unmatched: 11. Germline values: CDR1 LNHDA, CDR2 SQIVND (reference sequence). DNA of the CDR3: TGTGCCAGTAGTATAGTAGGGGGACTAGCGGCGCCGGCCAATGAGCAGTTCTTC. As protein: CASSIVGGLAAPANEQFF.

This clone is judged medium-sized (0.01 to 0.1%). This sequence joins TRBV3-1 (or the pseudogene TRBV3-2) and TRBJ2-7; the D is unclear. V dropped 3 bases and J dropped 7 bases, with 7 bases sitting between them. This CDR3 spans 11 amino acids. Germline CDR1 is LGHDT and CDR2 is YNNKEL (reference sequence). DNA for the CDR3: TGTGCCAGCAGCCAGACGTGGGAGCAGTACTTC. Its protein product is CASSQTWEQYF.

V and J are TRBV29-1 and TRBJ2-7, with D possibly TRBD2 on 6 matching bases. The ends were cut back, 3 bases at V and 9 bases at J, with 12 bases in the middle. The CDR3 length is 11 residues. Germline CDR1 SQVTM, CDR2 ANQGSEA. The chain's CDR3 is CSVDGGLGQYF. CDR3 in DNA: TGCAGCGTTGACGGGGGATTGGGGCAGTACTTC.